In this sample, the clone carrying this T cell receptor (beta chain) turned up a few times. Its antigen is not identified. The data are from a study of blood T cells in healthy people across ages. On the study more broadly: Every two T cells gave about one barcoded beta molecule via template switching. Study-wide results and limits: Naive CD4+ cell counts and diversity both ran higher in long-lived than in aged donors.

Then a second PCR, running about 6 to 12 cycles, was carried out with a sample-barcoded 5' primer and a J-beta primer mix. TCRdb redid the calling of the 5' RACE reads with MiXCR, one entry per CDR3 protein. Found here are hundreds of thousands of distinct CDR3 sequences, roughly three fifths of them singletons; the top ten hold about 26%. Germline V gene lookup returns CDR1 SGDLS and CDR2 YYNGEE. The CDR3 has 14 residues. The ends were cut back, 1 base at V and 9 bases at J, with 14 bases in the middle. The chain joins TRBV9 to TRBJ2-1; D is tentatively TRBD1 or TRBD2 (5 bases each). The source of this sequence is a man aged 35 to 55 in good health. Sequencing was done on a sample of blood. CDR3 bases: TGTGCCAGCAGCGTACGGGACGTATCGAGTGAGCAGTTCTTC. This gives the protein CASSVRDVSSEQFF.